This TCR beta chain was sequenced for a study of blood T cells in healthy people across ages (dated by TCRdb to between 2015 and 2017). Describing the broader study: In model experiments, template switching captured about one uniquely barcoded TCR beta cDNA molecule for every two T cells. The study measured age-related changes in TCR beta repertoire diversity using deep sequencing normalized with unique cDNA molecular identifiers. The donors were divided into four age groups: young (average around 16 years), middle-aged (about 41), aged (approximately 62) and long-lived (more than 75). To avoid experimental bias, donors of different ages were spread randomly across the sequencing lanes. Two additional independent replicas of 1 million unique cDNA reads from the same blood draw were analyzed for two donors (one aged 18 to 30 and one aged 80 or older). Beyond this particular receptor, the publication reports: Compared with the aged group, the long-lived group had more naive CD4+ T cells, fewer expanded clones and increased TCR diversity, a pattern suggesting age selection. Conclusive comparison of naive and antigen-experienced compartments was prevented by the profiling of bulk unsorted PBMCs. Estimates of total diversity based on one million sequenced T cells were considered lower bounds and underestimates. Observed TCR beta diversity correlated strongly with the percentage of naive T cells measured by flow cytometry. Because the CMV infection status of the donors was unknown, age-related changes in expanded clonotypes may potentially have been confounded. As age increased, observed TCR beta diversity per million T cells dropped in a roughly linear way, and a significant reduction was already evident by age about 40.

The approximately 39 donors, aged about 6 to 100 years, were systemically healthy Caucasian individuals from Russia. Ten milliliters of peripheral blood were drawn from each donor into EDTA-treated Vacutainer tubes. Ficoll-Paque density-gradient centrifugation was used to isolate PBMCs, with at least 6.5 million per sample. Total RNA was extracted from PBMCs with Trizol reagent, with at least 6 micrograms obtained per sample. The percentages of naive CD45RAhigh/CD27high T cells were determined by flow cytometry on a PBMC aliquot from every donor. CDR3 length: 11 amino acids, cysteine to phenylalanine. Kept here is only the CDR3 DNA, which spans 33 bases and is read in frame from base 1. The germline V gene supplies CDR1 SGHTA and CDR2 FQGNSA. V drops 5 bases and J drops 8 bases, leaving 9 bases in between. Remarks on this clonotype: Its antigen target is currently unknown. Nothing much larger sits one base from this clone, and base qualities are not available.

Library preparation was by 5' RACE. For sequencing, an Illumina HiSeq 2500 was employed. A second roughly 6 to 12 cycle PCR used a sample-barcoded 5' primer and a J-beta primer mix. A unique molecular identifier was introduced onto each TCR beta cDNA molecule by a template-switch 5' adaptor carrying 12 random nucleotides. At least 3 million CDR3-containing paired-end reads were obtained from each sample. All of the RNA was converted into first-strand cDNA using the Mint cDNA synthesis kit, with a TRBC-specific oligonucleotide serving as the primer. All cDNA was treated with uracil-DNA glycosylase and then went through a first 18-cycle PCR with the universal primers M1SS and BC2_uni_R. Per the authors' processing: For normalization, 1 million high-quality reads, each with a distinct molecular identifier, were randomly selected from each sample. Instead of being binned into consensus sequences, reads with shared molecular identifiers were discarded. MiTCR, set to a Q25 quality threshold and the strictest error-elimination algorithm, was used for CDR3 identification, clonotype clustering and error correction. A nonparametric unseen species model with Euler transformation was used to estimate a lower bound on total TCR beta diversity. TCRdb reworked the public reads: Q25 trimming with fastp, MiXCR clone assembly, productive beta chains retained. Here each entry gathers all rows of one CDR3 protein and keeps the most common genes and DNA. These V and J calls originate from TCRdb's pipeline instead of the authors' own analysis. In all, the sample holds 700,000 to 950,000 distinct CDR3 sequences, and roughly 60% of those were seen once. The ten top clones hold approximately 23% of the sample.

The chain is made from TRBV7-2 and TRBJ1-2, with the identity of the D gene unclear. The clonotype comes from a man younger than 40 in good health. Sequenced sample: blood. The DNA sequence reads TGTGCCAGCAGCCCCGGTTGGGGCTACACCTTC. This sequence encodes CASSPGWGYTF.